Following are 10 T cell receptor beta chains from one sample sequenced in a study of blood T cell repertoires in COVID-19. Profiled with immunoSEQ multiplex PCR; TCRdb holds only in-frame clones, not every one. The table lists a few hundred thousand clones, around four fifths of them singletons. Sequencing was performed on PBMCs or T cells enriched from blood (not recorded which). Receptor source: a middle-aged man who had recovered from COVID-19.

The chain joins TRBV10-2 to TRBJ1-1; D uncertain. The germline CDR1 and CDR2 sequences are WSHSY and SAAADI. The CDR3 sequence is 11 residues long. Trimming left V 10 bases short and J 4 bases short, with 10 bases between. The chain's CDR3 is CATLYSTEAFF. DNA for the CDR3: TGCGCCACCCTGTACTCCACTGAAGCTTTCTTT.

The chain combines TRBV6-5 with TRBJ2-3; TRBD1 might be the D (6 bases). The CDR3 length is 14 residues. Trimming took 6 bases from V and 0 from J, leaving 10 bases between them. Germline V CDR1 and CDR2: MNHEY, SVGAGI. CDR3 protein: CASRPGHSTDTQYF. The DNA of the CDR3 is TGTGCCAGCAGGCCGGGACACAGCACAGATACGCAGTATTTT.

This rearrangement joins TRBV5-1 to TRBJ1-4; weak D call: TRBD1 (5 bases). This CDR3 is built from 14 residues. CDR1 SGHRS and CDR2 YFSETQ come from the germline V gene. With 4 bases removed from V and 5 bases from J, the gap between germline ends came to 12 bases. CDR3 region: CASSGAQGNEKLFF. CDR3 nucleotides: TGCGCCAGCAGCGGTGCCCAGGGCAATGAAAAACTGTTTTTT.

The V gene is TRBV3-1 (or the pseudogene TRBV3-2), the J gene TRBJ1-1; possibly TRBD1 for D (6 bases). V gave up 5 bases and J gave up 11 bases, with 18 bases separating them. The CDR3 spans 13 residues. Germline values: CDR1 LGHDT, CDR2 YNNKEL (reference sequence). The CDR3 spells CASSSTGPGMAFF. The CDR3 nucleotides are TGTGCCAGCAGCTCCACAGGGCCGGGCATGGCTTTCTTT.

This clone was counted a few times. This chain links TRBV6-4 with TRBJ2-2, with D perhaps TRBD1 (6 bases). CDR1 is MRHNA and CDR2 is SNTAGT in the germline V gene. Trimming took off 5 bases at V and 4 bases at J, with 14 bases between the two ends. There are 15 residues in the CDR3. In DNA, the CDR3 is TGTGCCAGCAGTCTGACGACAGGAGTCACCGGGGAGCTGTTTTTT. Translating gives CASSLTTGVTGELFF.

The CDR3 bases are TGCGCCAGCAGCCTGGGAGTTAGCAATGAGCAGTTCTTC. It is translated as CASSLGVSNEQFF. The chain couples TRBV5-1 to TRBJ2-1; TRBD2 is a possible D gene (5 bases). With 4 bases removed from V and 6 bases from J, the gap between germline ends came to 11 bases. The CDR3 has 13 residues. Germline V gene sequence: CDR1 SGHRS, CDR2 YFSETQ.

This chain links TRBV5-1 with TRBJ2-3, with 8 positions matching TRBD2. CDR3 length: 16 amino acids. With V trimmed by 5 bases and J by 4 bases, 12 bases remained unmatched. Germline values: CDR1 SGHRS, CDR2 YFSETQ. The CDR3 nucleotides read TGCGCCAGCAGTCTGATACGGCGGGGGGAGTCAGATACGCAGTATTTT. It is translated as CASSLIRRGESDTQYF.

This chain uses TRBV7-9 with TRBJ1-6; D not resolved. Deletions cut 2 bases from V and 13 bases from J, with 15 bases between. The CDR3 is made up of 14 amino acids. Germline V gene data show CDR1 as SEHNR and CDR2 as FQNEAQ (reference sequence). The CDR3 region has the DNA TGTGCCAGCAGCTTATTGAGGAGTTCTGAGCCCCTCCACTTT. Translated, it gives CASSLLRSSEPLHF.

V gene TRBV6-5 combines with J gene TRBJ2-1; 7 bases are a match to TRBD2. The junction had 6 bases not matched to a gene; V was cut back by 6 bases and J by 4 bases. The CDR3 length is 14 residues. Germline loops: CDR1 MNHEY, CDR2 SVGAGI. This chain's CDR3 is CASSMASGYNEQFF. CDR3 sequence (DNA): TGTGCCAGCAGCATGGCTAGCGGTTACAATGAGCAGTTCTTC.

This clone was seen a single time. The CDR3 DNA reads TGTGCCAGCAGTCTTACAAATGAAGCTTTCTTT. Amino acid sequence: CASSLTNEAFF. The chain is built from TRBV28 and TRBJ1-1; D is undetermined. CDR1 and CDR2 (germline): MDHEN, SYDVKM. Deletions cut 5 bases from V and 7 bases from J, with 8 bases between. The CDR3 has 11 residues.